Detailed here is one T cell receptor (beta chain). What it recognizes is unknown. Time point reported: persistent/refractory GD, antithyroid drugs over 5 years with positive TRAb. RNA isolated from PBMCs was used to make the TCR library. Construction of TCR beta libraries relied on iRepertoire HTBI primers and on Arm-PCR targeting CDR3 regions. Via MiXCR, TCRdb re-called the multiplex PCR reads, giving one row per CDR3 protein. Found here are hundreds of thousands of distinct CDR3 sequences, around 20% of them singletons; the top ten hold over 11%. This sample was taken from a study of regulatory T cells in long-lasting Graves disease. Turning to the study itself: The study counted Graves' disease as persistent given over 5 years of antithyroid drugs and positive TSH receptor antibodies.

Study results and caveats: TCR diversity in persistent Graves' patients was below that of newly diagnosed ones.

The clonotype originates from a female donor with Graves disease. Source: peripheral blood mononuclear cells (PBMCs), taken when the disease was refractory, from a patient treated with antithyroid drugs.

DNA for the CDR3: TGCAGCGTTGTGGCTAGCGGGAGACAATATACGCAGTATTTT. Translated, it gives CSVVASGRQYTQYF. The chain uses TRBV29-1 and TRBJ2-3, with 10 bases matching TRBD2. J gave up 7 bases and V 4 bases, and 8 bases lay outside the gene matches. There are 14 residues in the CDR3. CDR1 is SQVTM, CDR2 ANQGSEA, per germline.